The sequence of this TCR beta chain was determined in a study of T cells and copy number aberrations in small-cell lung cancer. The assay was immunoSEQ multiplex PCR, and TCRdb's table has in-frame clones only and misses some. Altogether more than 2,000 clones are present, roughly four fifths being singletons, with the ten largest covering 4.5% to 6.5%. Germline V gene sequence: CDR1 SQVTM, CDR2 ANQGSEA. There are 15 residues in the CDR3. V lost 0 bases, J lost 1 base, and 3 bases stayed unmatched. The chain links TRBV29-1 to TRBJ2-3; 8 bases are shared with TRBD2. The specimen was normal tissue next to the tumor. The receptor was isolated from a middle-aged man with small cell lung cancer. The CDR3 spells CSVEDVTSGTDTQYF. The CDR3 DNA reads TGCAGCGTTGAAGATGTGACTAGCGGCACAGATACGCAGTATTTT.